The source of this T cell receptor (beta chain) is a study of HIV-infected patients and healthy controls (dated by TCRdb to 2013 to 2014). The library was prepared using 5' RACE. The run used an Illumina MiSeq. TCRdb reprocessing: public reads trimmed at Q25 with fastp, clones called with MiXCR, in-frame beta chains kept. Each record represents a unique CDR3 protein, reported with the most common genes and DNA among its rows. The sample table holds about 67,000 distinct CDR3 sequences, of which roughly a sixth were seen once. Jointly, the top ten make up 4.5% to 7% of the sample. A word on this clonotype: Its antigen remains undetermined. One base away there is no much larger clone; base qualities are not given.

V loses 7 bases of germline sequence and J loses 2 bases, and the interval between the two ends is 13 bases. Taken from the germline V gene, the CDR1 and CDR2 loops are SQVTM and ANQGSEA. The CDR3 runs 13 residues from the cysteine to the phenylalanine. The only DNA kept is the CDR3, 39 bases in frame from the first base. The V gene is TRBV29-1 and the J gene is TRBJ2-3; the D gene is possibly TRBD1, with 7 bases matching. The sequence was collected from a human donor in good health. Sequences were obtained from CD4+ T cells from blood. The CDR3 region has the sequence CSAGGRFTDTQYF. At the DNA level, the sequence is TGCAGCGCAGGGGGGCGGTTCACAGATACGCAGTATTTT.